This is a list of T cell receptor beta chains from one sample in a study of control samples from healthy donors and cancer patients. Method: immunoSEQ multiplex PCR; TCRdb's copy keeps in-frame clones and lacks some. The sample has some 57,000 clones, approximately 95% seen once; the top ten hold 1.5% to 2%. Sequencing was carried out using blood. Source of these receptors: a woman aged 25-40 years in good health. Each CDR3 is given with its conserved first and last residue. The D gene is left open where the match is weak. Clone size is stated in some rows and not others, as once, few, many or a class when expanded.

>TRBD2|TRBV5-8|NA|TRBJ2-1
CASSAGTSLFEQFF
TGTGCCAGCAGCGCCGGGACTAGTCTCTTTGAGCAGTTCTTC
>TRBD2|TRBV28|NA|TRBJ2-1
CASSPRAGGPLNEQFF
TGTGCCAGCAGTCCGAGGGCGGGAGGGCCCCTCAATGAGCAGTTCTTC
>NA|TRBV10-3|NA|TRBJ1-2
CAISGQANYGYTF
TGTGCCATCAGTGGACAGGCGAACTATGGCTACACCTTC
>TRBD2|TRBV15|NA|TRBJ2-3
CATTPGRGLGTDTQYF
TGTGCCACCACCCCTGGGAGGGGACTAGGCACAGATACGCAGTATTTT
>NA|TRBV28|NA|TRBJ1-6
CASSRQGDSPLHF
TGTGCCAGCAGTCGGCAGGGAGATTCACCCCTCCACTTT
>NA|TRBV27|NA|TRBJ2-1
CASSPRGAGYNEQFF
TGTGCCAGCAGTCCCCGAGGGGCGGGGTACAATGAGCAGTTCTTC
>NA|TRBV30|NA|TRBJ2-5
CAWSAGGETQYF
TGTGCCTGGAGTGCCGGTGGAGAGACCCAGTACTTC
>TRBD1|TRBV3-1/TRBV3-2|NA|TRBJ2-5
CASSPMGDRGPSEETQYF
TGTGCCAGCAGCCCCATGGGGGACAGGGGACCATCCGAAGAGACCCAGTACTTC
>NA|TRBV9|NA|TRBJ2-7
CASSPGPRDEQYF
TGTGCCAGCAGCCCGGGACCGCGTGACGAGCAGTACTTC
>NA|TRBV28|NA|TRBJ2-2
CASSPLVGAYTGELFF
TGTGCCAGCAGTCCATTAGTGGGGGCTTACACCGGGGAGCTGTTTTTT
>TRBD2|TRBV18|NA|TRBJ2-1
CASSPGLAEMQFF
TGTGCCAGCTCGCCGGGACTAGCGGAGATGCAGTTCTTC
>NA|TRBV27|NA|TRBJ1-5
CASRMRGTSNQPQHF
TGTGCCAGCAGAATGCGGGGGACTAGCAATCAGCCCCAGCATTTT
>NA|TRBV28|NA|TRBJ2-2
CASSLAGYTGELFF
TGTGCCAGCAGTTTGGCGGGATACACCGGGGAGCTGTTTTTT
>NA|TRBV27|NA|TRBJ1-5
CASSQSNQPQHF
TGTGCCAGCAGCCAGTCCAATCAGCCCCAGCATTTT
>NA|TRBV9|NA|TRBJ2-3
CASSVERGSTDTQYF
TGTGCCAGCAGCGTAGAGAGGGGAAGCACAGATACGCAGTATTTT
>TRBD1|TRBV11-3|NA|TRBJ2-1
CASSSETGTGDNEQFF
TGTGCCAGCAGCTCCGAGACCGGGACAGGGGATAATGAGCAGTTCTTC
>NA|TRBV13|once|TRBJ1-6
CASSSTRSSYNSPLHF
TGTGCCAGCAGCTCGACTCGGAGCTCCTATAATTCACCCCTCCACTTT
>NA|TRBV20-1|once|TRBJ2-1
CSANDPHGPNEQFF
TGCAGTGCTAATGACCCCCACGGCCCGAATGAGCAGTTCTTC
>TRBD2|TRBV5-1|NA|TRBJ2-2
CASSLLRESTGELFF
TGCGCCAGCAGCTTGTTGCGGGAGAGCACCGGGGAGCTGTTTTTT
>NA|TRBV7-8|NA|TRBJ1-4
CASSLEYRQTNEKLFF
TGTGCCAGCAGCTTAGAGTACCGACAGACTAATGAAAAACTGTTTTTT
>TRBD1|TRBV9|NA|TRBJ2-2
CASSAPGQHTGELFF
TGTGCCAGCAGCGCACCGGGACAGCACACCGGGGAGCTGTTTTTT
>NA|TRBV14|NA|TRBJ2-1
CASSPNNEQFF
TGTGCCAGCAGCCCAAACAATGAGCAGTTCTTC
>TRBD1|TRBV30|NA|TRBJ1-6
CAWSVRTGENSPLHF
TGTGCCTGGAGTGTCAGGACAGGGGAGAATTCACCCCTCCACTTT
>NA|TRBV5-1|NA|TRBJ2-5
CASSEGRETQYF
TGCGCCAGCAGCGAAGGACGGGAGACCCAGTACTTC
>NA|TRBV12-3/TRBV12-4|NA|TRBJ1-5
CASRPGPNQPQHF
TGTGCCAGCAGGCCTGGTCCCAATCAGCCCCAGCATTTT
>TRBD1|TRBV7-2|NA|TRBJ1-1
CASSLGQINTEAFF
TGTGCCAGCAGCTTGGGACAGATAAACACTGAAGCTTTCTTT
>TRBD1|TRBV5-4|NA|TRBJ1-1
CASSFQGVNTEAFF
TGTGCCAGCAGCTTCCAGGGGGTAAACACTGAAGCTTTCTTT
>TRBD2|TRBV19|NA|TRBJ2-7
CASSPRTSGRPAREQYF
TGTGCCAGTAGTCCCCGGACTAGCGGGAGGCCTGCGCGGGAGCAGTACTTC
>NA|TRBV28|NA|TRBJ1-4
CASTGEDEKLFF
TGTGCCAGCACGGGGGAGGATGAAAAACTGTTTTTT
>NA|TRBV12-3/TRBV12-4|NA|TRBJ2-2
CASSSRGTGELFF
TGTGCCAGCAGCTCTAGAGGGACCGGGGAGCTGTTTTTT
>NA|TRBV7-9|NA|TRBJ2-1
CASSQDLRRDISNEQFF
TGTGCCAGCAGCCAGGACCTGCGACGCGACATTAGCAATGAGCAGTTCTTC
>TRBD1|TRBV11-2|NA|TRBJ2-7
CASSLARTGGQYEQYF
TGTGCCAGCAGCTTAGCCCGGACAGGGGGCCAGTACGAGCAGTACTTC